Described below is a single TCR beta chain sequence and its context. This sample stems from a study of shared clonotypes between healthy human individuals. In the study's own analysis: From ImmunoSEQ came sequences covering only the junction and carrying no quality scores, so filtering differed. Assay used: immunoSEQ multiplex PCR; TCRdb lists only in-frame clones, some missing. V and J calls and clone size are those listed in that table; D and trimming were worked out from the DNA. This sample carries some 740,000 clones, 92% of them seen once, and the ten largest clones take under 30%. The CDR3 covers 17 residues. CDR1 and CDR2 (germline): LGHNA, YSLEER. V was clipped by 1 base and J by 5 bases; unmatched bases: 7. The naive CD8 population came from CD45RO-negative cells selected for CCR7, without terminally differentiated effector memory CD45RA+ cells.

This chain uses TRBV4-3 with TRBJ2-2; 10 bases agree with TRBD2. The material sequenced was naive CD8+ T cells sorted from blood. The TCR sequence derives from a man aged 30 to 39 in good health. The CDR3: CASSQALAGVMTGELFF. CDR3 DNA: TGCGCCAGCAGCCAAGCCCTAGCGGGAGTGATGACCGGGGAGCTGTTTTTT.